A single sample is the source of the 10 T cell receptor beta chains below, sequenced in a study of cytomegalovirus exposure and HLA in healthy donors. Primers for the PCR totalled 60 Vbeta and 13 Jbeta. Profiled with immunoSEQ multiplex PCR; TCRdb holds only in-frame clones, not every one. The sample has 150,000 to 200,000 clones, 68% seen once. Sequencing was done on a sample of PBMCs. The receptors shown here come from a man between 50 and 59 years old in good health and CMV-seronegative.

The chain carries TRBV11-2 and TRBJ2-7; D uncertain. V gave up 2 bases and J gave up 3 bases, with 5 bases separating them. The CDR3 sequence is 12 residues long. CDR1 is SGHAT and CDR2 is FQNNGV in the germline V gene. CDR3 DNA sequence: TGTGCCAGCAGCTTAACGGGCTACGAGCAGTACTTC. Amino acids: CASSLTGYEQYF.

The chain has TRBV7-3 and TRBJ1-6, with D possibly being TRBD1 (6 bases). Trimming stripped 2 bases from V and 6 bases from J, with 11 bases between. The CDR3 spans 15 residues. Germline V CDR1 and CDR2: SGHTA, FQGTGA. The CDR3 region is CASSLAGGLNSPLHF. The CDR3 nucleotides read TGTGCCAGCAGCTTAGCGGGGGGCCTTAATTCACCCCTCCACTTT.

The V gene is TRBV5-4, the J gene TRBJ2-5; no clear D. Trimming took off 0 bases at V and 3 bases at J, with 12 bases between the two ends. Germline CDR1 and CDR2: SGHNT and YYREEE (reference sequence). There are 15 residues in the CDR3. CDR3 DNA: TGTGCCAGCAGCTTGGCCGTCACACCCGAAGAGACCCAGTACTTC. Translated, it gives CASSLAVTPEETQYF.

This chain joins TRBV5-1 and TRBJ1-6; TRBD1 aligns across 11 bases. J was trimmed by 8 bases and V by 4 bases; bases with no gene match: 8. CDR3 size: 16 residues. Per germline, CDR1 SGHRS and CDR2 YFSETQ. This chain's CDR3 is CASSEGQGAKHSPLHF. CDR3 DNA sequence: TGCGCCAGCAGCGAAGGACAGGGGGCGAAGCATTCACCCCTCCACTTT.

The chain carries TRBV7-2 and TRBJ1-2; 7 bases are shared with TRBD1. The CDR3 runs 13 residues. With 7 bases clipped from V and 8 bases from J, the junction kept 10 bases outside the gene matches. Germline-derived CDR1 and CDR2 are SGHTA and FQGNSA. The CDR3 DNA follows: TGTGCCAGCACTACTCAAGGGGGCGAGGGCTACACCTTC. It specifies CASTTQGGEGYTF.

This clone was found a few times. The chain is built from TRBV19 and TRBJ1-2, with 7 bases matching TRBD1. The CDR3 runs to 13 residues. V shed 6 bases and J 2 bases; nucleotides not matched to a gene: 3. Germline values: CDR1 LNHDA, CDR2 SQIVND (reference sequence). CDR3 protein: CASRGQPNYGYTF. In DNA, the CDR3 is TGTGCCAGTAGGGGACAGCCCAACTATGGCTACACCTTC. The variable domain in full, completed from reference TRBV19 and TRBJ1-2, reads DGGITQSPKYLFRKEGQNVTLSCEQNLNHDAMYWYRQDPGQGLRLIYYSQIVNDFQKGDIAEGYSVSREKKESFPLTVTSAQKNPTAFYLCASRGQPNYGYTFGSGTRLTVV.

The gene calls are TRBV10-1 and TRBJ2-1; 9 bases are shared with TRBD1. The CDR3 totals 15 residues. Trimming removed 0 bases from V and 4 bases from J; junction bases left unmatched: 1. CDR1 and CDR2 from the germline V gene are WNHNN and SYGVQD (reference sequence). The CDR3 region is CASSESGQGYNEQFF. The CDR3 DNA sequence: TGCGCCAGCAGTGAGTCGGGACAGGGATACAATGAGCAGTTCTTC.

The rearrangement links TRBV6-6 to TRBJ2-4; 9 nucleotides match TRBD1. Trimming took 6 bases from V and 0 from J; bases not matched to a gene: 3. Germline V gene data show CDR1 as MNHNY and CDR2 as SVGAGI (reference sequence). The CDR3 runs to 15 residues. CDR3: CASSRDRAAKNIQYF. The CDR3 DNA reads as TGTGCCAGCAGCAGGGACAGGGCAGCCAAAAACATTCAGTACTTC.

This chain joins TRBV11-2 and TRBJ2-7; weak D call: TRBD2 (6 bases). Trimming removed 5 bases from V and 6 bases from J, with 23 bases in between. Germline-derived CDR1 and CDR2 are SGHAT and FQNNGV. There are 16 residues in the CDR3. CDR3 nucleotides: TGTGCCAGCAGCCCACCGGGAGCCTTTTTAAACACCGAGCAGTACTTC. Residues: CASSPPGAFLNTEQYF. Looking up the rest from reference TRBV11-2 and TRBJ2-7 gives the full variable domain: EAGVAQSPRYKIIEKRQSVAFWCNPISGHATLYWYQQILGQGPKLLIQFQNNGVVDDSQLPKDRFSAERLKGVDSTLKIQPAKLEDSAVYLCASSPPGAFLNTEQYFGPGTRLTVT.

The chain couples TRBV6-1 to TRBJ2-2; the D gene is possibly TRBD1 (7 bases). This CDR3 region has 13 residues. CDR1 MNHNS and CDR2 SASEGT come from the germline V gene. V lost 10 bases and J lost 6, with 15 bases in between. The CDR3 sequence is CATLQGEAGELFF. The DNA for the CDR3 is TGTGCCACACTTCAGGGGGAGGCCGGGGAGCTGTTTTTT.